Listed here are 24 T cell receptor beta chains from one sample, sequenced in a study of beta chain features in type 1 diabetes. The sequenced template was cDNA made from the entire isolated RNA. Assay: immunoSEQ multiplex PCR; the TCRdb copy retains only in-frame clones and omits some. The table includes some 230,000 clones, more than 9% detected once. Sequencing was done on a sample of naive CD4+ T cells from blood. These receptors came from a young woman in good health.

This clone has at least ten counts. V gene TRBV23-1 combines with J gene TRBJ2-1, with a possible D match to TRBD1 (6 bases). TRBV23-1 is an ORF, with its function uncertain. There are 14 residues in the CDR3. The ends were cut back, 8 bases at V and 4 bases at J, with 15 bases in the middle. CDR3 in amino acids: CASVTGTPYNEQFF. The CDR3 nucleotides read TGCGCCAGCGTTACCGGGACACCATACAATGAGCAGTTCTTC.

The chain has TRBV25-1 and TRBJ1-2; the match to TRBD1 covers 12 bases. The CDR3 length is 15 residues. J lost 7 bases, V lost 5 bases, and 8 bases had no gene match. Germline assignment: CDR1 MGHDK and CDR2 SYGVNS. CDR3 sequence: CASSSGTGGNFGYTF. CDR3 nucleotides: TGTGCCAGCAGTTCCGGGACAGGGGGCAATTTTGGCTACACCTTC.

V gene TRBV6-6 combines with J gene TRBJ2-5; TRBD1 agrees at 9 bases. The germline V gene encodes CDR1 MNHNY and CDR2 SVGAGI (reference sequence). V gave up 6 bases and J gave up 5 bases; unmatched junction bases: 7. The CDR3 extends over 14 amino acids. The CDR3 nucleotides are TGTGCCAGCAGCCGACAGGGGGTAGTGGAGACCCAGTACTTC. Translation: CASSRQGVVETQYF.

In DNA, the CDR3 is TGTGCCAGCAGTCCCCAGGGAGGTGATTCACCCCTCCACTTT. This sequence encodes CASSPQGGDSPLHF. V is TRBV6-6 and J is TRBJ1-6; a weak D match, TRBD1 (5 bases). V was shortened by 5 bases and J by 8 bases, with 13 bases between the two germline ends. CDR3 length equals 14 residues. The germline gives CDR1 MNHNY, CDR2 SVGAGI (reference sequence).

The CDR3 here is CAISEFQGYGYTF. For the CDR3, the DNA is TGTGCCATCAGTGAGTTCCAGGGATACGGCTACACCTTC. The chain uses TRBV10-3 and TRBJ1-2, with D perhaps matching TRBD1 (5 bases). Trimming cost V 1 base and J 8 bases, with 11 bases left between them. The CDR3 extends over 13 amino acids. The germline V gene encodes CDR1 ENHRY and CDR2 SYGVKD.

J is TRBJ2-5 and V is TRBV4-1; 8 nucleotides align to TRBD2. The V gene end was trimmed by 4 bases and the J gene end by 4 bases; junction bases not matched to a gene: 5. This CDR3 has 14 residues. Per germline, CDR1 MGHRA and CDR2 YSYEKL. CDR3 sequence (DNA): TGCGCCAGCAGCCTCGGACTAGCTGGAGAGACCCAGTACTTC. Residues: CASSLGLAGETQYF.

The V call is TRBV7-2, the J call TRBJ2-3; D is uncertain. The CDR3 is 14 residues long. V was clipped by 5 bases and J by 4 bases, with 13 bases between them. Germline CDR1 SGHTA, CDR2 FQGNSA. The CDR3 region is CASSPPSHPDTQYF. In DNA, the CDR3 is TGTGCCAGCAGCCCCCCCAGTCACCCAGATACGCAGTATTTT.

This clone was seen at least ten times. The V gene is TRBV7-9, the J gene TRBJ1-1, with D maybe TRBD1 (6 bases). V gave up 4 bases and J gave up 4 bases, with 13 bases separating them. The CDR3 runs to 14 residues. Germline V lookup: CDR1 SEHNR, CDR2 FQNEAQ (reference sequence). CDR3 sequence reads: CASSYREGFTEAFF. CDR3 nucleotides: TGTGCCAGCAGCTACAGGGAAGGATTCACTGAAGCTTTCTTT. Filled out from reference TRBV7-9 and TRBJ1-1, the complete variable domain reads DTGVSQNPRHKITKRGQNVTFRCDPISEHNRLYWYRQTLGQGPEFLTYFQNEAQLEKSRLLSDRFSAERPKGSFSTLEIQRTEQGDSAMYLCASSYREGFTEAFFGQGTRLTVV.

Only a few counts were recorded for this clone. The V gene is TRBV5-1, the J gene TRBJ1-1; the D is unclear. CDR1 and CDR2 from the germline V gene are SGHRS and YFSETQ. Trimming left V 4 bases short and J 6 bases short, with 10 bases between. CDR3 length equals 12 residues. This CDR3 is CASSKPSPEAFF. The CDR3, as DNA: TGCGCCAGCAGCAAGCCTAGTCCTGAAGCTTTCTTT.

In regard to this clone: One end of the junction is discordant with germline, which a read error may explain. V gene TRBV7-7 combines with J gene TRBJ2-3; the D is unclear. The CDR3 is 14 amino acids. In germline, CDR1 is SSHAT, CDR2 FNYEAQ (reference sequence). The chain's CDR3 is CASSFNPDTDTQYF. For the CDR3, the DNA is TGTGCTAGCAGCTTTAATCCAGACACAGATACGCAGTATTTT.

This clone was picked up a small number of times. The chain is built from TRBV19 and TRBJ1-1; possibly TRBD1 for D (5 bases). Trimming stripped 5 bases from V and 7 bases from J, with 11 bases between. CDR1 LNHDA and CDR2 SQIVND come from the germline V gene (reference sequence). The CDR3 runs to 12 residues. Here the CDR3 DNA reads TGTGCCAGTAGTTCCCTCGGGGGTGAAGCTTTCTTT. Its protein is CASSSLGGEAFF.

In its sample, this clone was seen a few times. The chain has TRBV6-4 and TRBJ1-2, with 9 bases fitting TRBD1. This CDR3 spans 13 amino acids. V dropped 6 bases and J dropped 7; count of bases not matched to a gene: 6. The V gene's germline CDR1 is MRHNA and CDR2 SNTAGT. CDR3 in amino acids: CASRGTGIVGYTF. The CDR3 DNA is TGTGCCAGCAGGGGGACAGGGATCGTTGGCTACACCTTC.

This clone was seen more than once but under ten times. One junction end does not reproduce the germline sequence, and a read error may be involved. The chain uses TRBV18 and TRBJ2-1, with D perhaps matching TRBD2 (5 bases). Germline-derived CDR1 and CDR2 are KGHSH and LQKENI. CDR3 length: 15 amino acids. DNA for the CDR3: TGTGCCAGCTCAACACCCGGACTCTACGGCAATGAGCAGTTCTTC. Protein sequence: CASSTPGLYGNEQFF.

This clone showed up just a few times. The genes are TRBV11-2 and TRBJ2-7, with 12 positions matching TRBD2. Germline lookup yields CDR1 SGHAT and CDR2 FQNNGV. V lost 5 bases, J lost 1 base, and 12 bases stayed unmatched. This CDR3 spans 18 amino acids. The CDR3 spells CASSPRPGTSGLSYEQYF. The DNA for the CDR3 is TGTGCCAGCAGCCCGAGGCCGGGGACTAGCGGGCTATCCTACGAGCAGTACTTC. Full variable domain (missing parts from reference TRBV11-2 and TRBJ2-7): EAGVAQSPRYKIIEKRQSVAFWCNPISGHATLYWYQQILGQGPKLLIQFQNNGVVDDSQLPKDRFSAERLKGVDSTLKIQPAKLEDSAVYLCASSPRPGTSGLSYEQYFGPGTRLTVT.

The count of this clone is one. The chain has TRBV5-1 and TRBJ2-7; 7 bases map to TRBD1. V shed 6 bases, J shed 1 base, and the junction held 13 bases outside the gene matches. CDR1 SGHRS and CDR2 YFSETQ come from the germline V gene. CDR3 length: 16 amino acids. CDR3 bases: TGCGCCAGCACCCCTATATCGTGGGACAGTTCCTACGAGCAGTACTTC. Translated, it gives CASTPISWDSSYEQYF.

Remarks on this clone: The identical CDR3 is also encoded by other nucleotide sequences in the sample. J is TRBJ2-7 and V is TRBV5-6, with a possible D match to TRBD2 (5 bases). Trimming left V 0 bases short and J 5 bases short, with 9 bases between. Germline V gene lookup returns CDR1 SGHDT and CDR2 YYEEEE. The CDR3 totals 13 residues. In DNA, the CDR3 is TGTGCCAGCAGCTTGGCCGGGGTCGACGAGCAGTACTTC. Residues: CASSLAGVDEQYF.

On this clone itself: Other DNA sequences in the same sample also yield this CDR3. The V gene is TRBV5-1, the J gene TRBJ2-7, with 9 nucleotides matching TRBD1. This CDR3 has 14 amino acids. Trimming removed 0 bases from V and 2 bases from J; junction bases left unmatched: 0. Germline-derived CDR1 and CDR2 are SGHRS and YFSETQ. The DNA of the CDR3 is TGCGCCAGCAGCTTGGGACAGGGGGCCTACGAGCAGTACTTC. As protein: CASSLGQGAYEQYF.

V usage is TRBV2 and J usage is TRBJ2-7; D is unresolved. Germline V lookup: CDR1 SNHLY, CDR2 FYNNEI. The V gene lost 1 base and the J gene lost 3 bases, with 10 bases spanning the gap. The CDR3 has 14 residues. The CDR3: CASSEGTYLYEQYF. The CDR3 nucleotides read TGTGCCAGCAGTGAAGGCACTTACCTCTACGAGCAGTACTTC.

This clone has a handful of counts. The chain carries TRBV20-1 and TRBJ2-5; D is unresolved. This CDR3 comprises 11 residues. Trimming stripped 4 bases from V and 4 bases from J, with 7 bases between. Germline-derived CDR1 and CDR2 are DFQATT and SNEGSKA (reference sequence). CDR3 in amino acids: CSAKAGETQYF. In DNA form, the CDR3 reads TGCAGTGCTAAGGCAGGAGAGACCCAGTACTTC.

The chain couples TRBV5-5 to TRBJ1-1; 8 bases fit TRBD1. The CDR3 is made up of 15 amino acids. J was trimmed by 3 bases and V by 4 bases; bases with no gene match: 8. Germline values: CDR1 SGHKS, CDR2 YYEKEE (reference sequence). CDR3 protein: CASSIPTGDYTEAFF. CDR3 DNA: TGTGCCAGCAGCATCCCGACAGGGGATTACACTGAAGCTTTCTTT.

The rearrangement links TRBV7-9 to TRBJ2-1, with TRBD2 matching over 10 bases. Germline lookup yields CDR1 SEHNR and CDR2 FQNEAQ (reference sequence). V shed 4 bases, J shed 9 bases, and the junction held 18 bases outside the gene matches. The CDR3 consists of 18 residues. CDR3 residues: CASSSRGLAGVGLREQFF. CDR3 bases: TGTGCCAGCAGCTCCCGGGGCCTAGCGGGGGTCGGGCTGCGTGAGCAGTTCTTC. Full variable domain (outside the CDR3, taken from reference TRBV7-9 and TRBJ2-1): DTGVSQNPRHKITKRGQNVTFRCDPISEHNRLYWYRQTLGQGPEFLTYFQNEAQLEKSRLLSDRFSAERPKGSFSTLEIQRTEQGDSAMYLCASSSRGLAGVGLREQFFGPGTRLTVL.

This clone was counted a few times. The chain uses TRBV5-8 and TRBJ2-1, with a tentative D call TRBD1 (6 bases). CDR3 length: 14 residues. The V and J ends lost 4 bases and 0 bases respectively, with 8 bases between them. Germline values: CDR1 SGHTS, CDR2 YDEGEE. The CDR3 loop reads CASSQDSSYNEQFF. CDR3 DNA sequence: TGTGCCAGCAGCCAGGACAGCTCCTACAATGAGCAGTTCTTC.

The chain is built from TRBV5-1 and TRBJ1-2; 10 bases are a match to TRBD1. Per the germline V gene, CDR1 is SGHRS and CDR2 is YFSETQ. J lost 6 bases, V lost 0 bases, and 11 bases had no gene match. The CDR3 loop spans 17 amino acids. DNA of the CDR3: TGCGCCAGCAGCTTGGGAGCCGGGACAGGGGAGTCGGATGGCTACACCTTC. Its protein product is CASSLGAGTGESDGYTF.

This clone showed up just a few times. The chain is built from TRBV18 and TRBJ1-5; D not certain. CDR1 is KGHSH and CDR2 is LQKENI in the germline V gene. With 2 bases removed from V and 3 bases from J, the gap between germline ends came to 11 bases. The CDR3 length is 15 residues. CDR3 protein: CASSPGGRINQPQHF. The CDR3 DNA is TGTGCCAGCTCACCAGGCGGGCGGATCAATCAGCCCCAGCATTTT.